The 30 T cell receptor beta chains below were found in one sample sequenced in a study of blood T cell repertoires in COVID-19. Repertoires were generated with immunoSEQ multiplex PCR, while TCRdb's copy carries only in-frame clones and drops some. The sample records hundreds of thousands of clones, roughly 85% being singletons. What was sequenced was peripheral blood. The receptors originated from a man aged 35-49 years with acute or convalescent COVID-19.

The chain uses TRBV6-1 and TRBJ1-5, with D possibly TRBD1 on 6 matching bases. Trimming shortened V by 4 bases and J by 6 bases, and 22 bases separated the two germline ends. The length of the CDR3 is 17 residues. Germline values: CDR1 MNHNS, CDR2 SASEGT. CDR3 protein: CASSVRTDLVGAQPQHF. CDR3 nucleotide sequence: TGTGCCAGCAGTGTTAGGACAGACTTAGTCGGAGCTCAGCCCCAGCATTTT.

The rearrangement uses TRBV2 and TRBJ1-5; possible D gene TRBD1, 6 bases. The CDR3 is 15 residues long. Germline CDR1 and CDR2: SNHLY and FYNNEI. The V and J ends lost 6 bases and 2 bases respectively, with 14 bases between them. The CDR3 nucleotides are TGTGCCAGCAGGAGACAGGTTTGGGGCAATCAGCCCCAGCATTTT. Residues: CASRRQVWGNQPQHF.

This chain connects TRBV3-1 (or the pseudogene TRBV3-2) to TRBJ1-6; D ambiguous. V shed 1 base and J shed 6 bases, with 19 bases lying between them. The germline CDR1 and CDR2 sequences are LGHDT and YNNKEL (reference sequence). There are 18 residues in the CDR3. DNA of the CDR3: TGTGCCAGCAGCCAAGGGTGGACCCGGGGTTTAAGTAATTCACCCCTCCACTTT. Its protein is CASSQGWTRGLSNSPLHF.

This rearrangement joins TRBV9 to TRBJ1-2, with D perhaps TRBD1 (5 bases). This CDR3 region has 14 residues. Trimming took off 2 bases at V and 4 bases at J, with 12 bases between the two ends. Per the germline V gene, CDR1 is SGDLS and CDR2 is YYNGEE. The chain's CDR3 is CASSVSGSFYGYTF. The CDR3 nucleotides read TGTGCCAGCAGCGTTTCAGGGTCATTCTATGGCTACACCTTC.

V and J are TRBV7-2 and TRBJ1-2; a possible D gene is TRBD1 (5 bases). The ends were cut back, 5 bases at V and 4 bases at J, with 20 bases in the middle. The length of the CDR3 is 16 residues. CDR1 and CDR2 (germline): SGHTA, FQGNSA. The CDR3 DNA sequence: TGTGCCAGCAGCCCCGACAGCTCATTTCCCTTCTATGGCTACACCTTC. Translating gives CASSPDSSFPFYGYTF.

The chain recombines TRBV5-8 with TRBJ1-5, with TRBD1 matching over 7 bases. CDR1 and CDR2 from the germline V gene are SGHTS and YDEGEE. V lost 4 bases, J lost 6 bases, and 4 bases stayed unmatched. The CDR3 sequence is 13 residues long. The CDR3 is CASSPDRVQPQHF. The CDR3 nucleotides are TGTGCCAGCAGCCCAGACAGGGTTCAGCCCCAGCATTTT.

This clone was picked up a small number of times. The gene calls are TRBV6-4 and TRBJ1-5; the D is unclear. Germline V gene sequence: CDR1 MRHNA, CDR2 SNTAGT. This CDR3 has 13 residues. The germline V and J ends were trimmed by 10 bases and 7 bases, with 17 bases remaining between them. The CDR3 nucleotides read TGTGCCACCGCTCGAGATGCGGAACAGCCCCAGCATTTT. Protein sequence: CATARDAEQPQHF.

This chain joins TRBV9 and TRBJ1-3, with 9 positions matching TRBD1. V was clipped by 4 bases and J by 1 base; unmatched bases: 6. The CDR3 is 16 amino acids. Germline V gene lookup returns CDR1 SGDLS and CDR2 YYNGEE. The DNA of the CDR3 is TGTGCCAGCAGCCCCGGACAGGGGCGTTCTGGAAACACCATATATTTT. As protein: CASSPGQGRSGNTIYF.

The V and J genes are TRBV13 and TRBJ2-1; TRBD2 aligns across 14 bases. Per germline, CDR1 PRHDT and CDR2 FYEKMQ (reference sequence). V lost 5 bases to trimming and J lost 5 bases; unmatched junction nucleotides: 11. The CDR3 extends over 18 amino acids. The CDR3 coding sequence is TGTGCCAGCAGCCCGGCCGTCGGACTAGCGGGGGGCGACAATGAGCAGTTCTTC. Translation: CASSPAVGLAGGDNEQFF.

The chain recombines TRBV6-1 with TRBJ1-6; D ambiguous. V was shortened by 3 bases and J by 10 bases, with 13 bases between the two germline ends. This CDR3 region has 14 residues. CDR1 and CDR2 from the germline V gene are MNHNS and SASEGT. The CDR3 protein is CASSEAYRLSPLHF. In DNA form, the CDR3 reads TGTGCCAGCAGTGAGGCTTACAGATTATCACCCCTCCACTTT.

The chain uses TRBV7-8 and TRBJ1-2; no clear D. Germline V gene lookup returns CDR1 SGHVS and CDR2 FQNEAQ. The CDR3 sequence is 14 residues long. V was trimmed by 5 bases and J by 8 bases, leaving 18 bases between them. The CDR3 loop is CASSASMAVGGYTF. Here the CDR3 DNA reads TGTGCCAGCAGCGCCTCTATGGCGGTCGGAGGCTACACCTTC.

This clone was recorded many times. The V gene is TRBV4-3, the J gene TRBJ1-4; possibly TRBD1 for D (5 bases). Trimming pared 0 bases from V and 10 bases from J, leaving 9 bases between. Germline V gene sequence: CDR1 LGHNA, CDR2 YSLEER. This CDR3 has 13 residues. The CDR3 bases are TGCGCCAGCAGCCAAGATGGGGGGGGAAAACTGTTTTTT. Translating gives CASSQDGGGKLFF.

The chain carries TRBV19 and TRBJ2-5; TRBD2 agrees at 9 bases. Trimming cost V 6 bases and J 5 bases; bases outside gene matches: 13. This CDR3 contains 16 residues. The germline CDR1 and CDR2 sequences are LNHDA and SQIVND (reference sequence). The CDR3 coding sequence is TGTGCCAGTAGCCCCCGGGGTAGCGGGGGCCTGGAGACCCAGTACTTC. It encodes CASSPRGSGGLETQYF.

Concerning this clone: Other DNA sequences in the sample encode the same CDR3. This rearrangement joins TRBV27 to TRBJ1-2; D uncertain. The V end was cut by 3 bases, the J end by 6 bases, with 11 bases between. CDR1 is MNHEY and CDR2 is SMNVEV in the germline V gene (reference sequence). The CDR3 length is 13 residues. In DNA, the CDR3 is TGTGCCAGCAGTTTCTGGGGAGGAAATGGCTACACCTTC. As protein: CASSFWGGNGYTF.

This clone was seen only a few times. The chain combines TRBV7-3 with TRBJ1-2; 8 positions agree with TRBD1. This CDR3 is 17 amino acids long. Losses at the gene ends were 2 bases for V and 7 bases for J; bases not matched to a gene: 15. The germline gives CDR1 SGHTA, CDR2 FQGTGA. CDR3 in amino acids: CASSLGPAGQGARGYTF. CDR3 DNA: TGTGCCAGCAGCTTAGGCCCAGCGGGGCAGGGGGCGCGTGGCTACACCTTC.

The chain combines TRBV28 with TRBJ2-2; 14 positions match TRBD2. The CDR3 runs to 18 residues. The J segment lost 6 bases and the V segment lost 5 bases, leaving 11 bases of the junction unmatched. Germline V CDR1 and CDR2: MDHEN, SYDVKM. CDR3 in DNA: TGTGCCAGCAGTCTTAGTGTCGGGACTAGCGGGGGACCCGGGGAGCTGTTTTTT. Translated: CASSLSVGTSGGPGELFF.

The sample holds a few counts of this clone. V usage is TRBV5-1 and J usage is TRBJ1-4, with TRBD1 matching 10 bases. V was pared by 4 bases and J by 7 bases, with 19 bases of the junction left unmatched. Germline CDR1 and CDR2: SGHRS and YFSETQ. The CDR3 is 19 residues long. In nucleotides, the CDR3 is TGCGCCAGCAGCGTCACTGGTCCGGGACAGGGGATTCGTTCTGAAAAACTGTTTTTT. Translation: CASSVTGPGQGIRSEKLFF.

J is TRBJ1-5 and V is TRBV19, with D possibly matching TRBD1 (6 bases). Germline CDR1 is LNHDA and CDR2 is SQIVND (reference sequence). Trimming cost V 8 bases and J 7 bases, with 18 bases left between them. This CDR3 has 14 residues. The CDR3 is CASRQGGVWQPQHF. The CDR3 DNA follows: TGTGCCAGTCGTCAAGGGGGGGTATGGCAGCCCCAGCATTTT. The entire variable domain, with the rest obtained from reference TRBV19 and TRBJ1-5, is as follows: DGGITQSPKYLFRKEGQNVTLSCEQNLNHDAMYWYRQDPGQGLRLIYYSQIVNDFQKGDIAEGYSVSREKKESFPLTVTSAQKNPTAFYLCASRQGGVWQPQHFGDGTRLSIL.

The V gene is TRBV5-4, the J gene TRBJ2-7; 9 nucleotides line up with TRBD1. Trimming at V came to 1 base and at J to 3 bases, leaving 5 bases not matched to a gene. Germline loops: CDR1 SGHNT, CDR2 YYREEE (reference sequence). This CDR3 has 15 amino acids. CDR3 region: CASSLPGQGIYEQYF. CDR3 DNA sequence: TGTGCCAGCAGCTTGCCGGGACAGGGCATCTACGAGCAGTACTTC.

The CDR3 nucleotides are TGTGCCAGCAGCTTTAATTCCTACGAGCAGTACTTC. Protein product: CASSFNSYEQYF. This chain connects TRBV5-4 to TRBJ2-7; D is uncertain. The germline gives CDR1 SGHNT, CDR2 YYREEE (reference sequence). V lost 2 bases, J lost 1 base, and 4 bases lay in between. This CDR3 comprises 12 residues.

V gene TRBV10-3 combines with J gene TRBJ2-5, with 11 bases lining up with TRBD2. CDR3 length: 17 amino acids. Germline V gives CDR1 ENHRY, CDR2 SYGVKD. Trimming cost V 10 bases and J 3 bases; bases outside gene matches: 16. The CDR3 nucleotides read TGTGCCACCAGCGGCGGGCTAGCGGGGGGTATTGAAGAGACCCAGTACTTC. Translating it yields CATSGGLAGGIEETQYF.

The J gene is TRBJ1-1, the V gene TRBV11-2; a weak D match, TRBD1 (5 bases). Trimming left V 5 bases short and J 2 bases short, with 18 bases between. The CDR3 is 16 residues long. CDR1 and CDR2 (germline): SGHAT, FQNNGV. CDR3: CASSPNPGQINTEAFF. The CDR3 nucleotides read TGTGCCAGCAGCCCGAATCCAGGACAAATAAACACTGAAGCTTTCTTT.

This chain joins TRBV27 and TRBJ1-5; D is perhaps TRBD1 (6 bases). V was clipped by 2 bases and J by 3 bases, with 14 bases between them. Germline V CDR1 and CDR2: MNHEY, SMNVEV (reference sequence). The CDR3 is 16 amino acids. Written as DNA, the CDR3 is TGTGCCAGCAGTTTACTGTCTGGACAGCTCAATCAGCCCCAGCATTTT. Its translation: CASSLLSGQLNQPQHF.

The chain is built from TRBV30 and TRBJ2-3, with D unclear. CDR3 length equals 14 residues. V lost 2 bases to trimming and J lost 5 bases, with 14 bases between them. Looked up from germline, CDR1 is GTSNPN and CDR2 is SVGIG (reference sequence). The CDR3 reads CAWSTQAKIDTQYF. DNA for the CDR3: TGTGCCTGGAGTACCCAAGCTAAGATAGATACGCAGTATTTT.

The chain links TRBV11-3 to TRBJ2-1; 7 positions agree with TRBD2. This CDR3 has 17 amino acids. Unmatched junction bases numbered 10, after V lost 0 bases and J lost 5 bases. Per germline, CDR1 SGHNT and CDR2 YENEEA. The CDR3 loop reads CASSLESGIPTNNEQFF. CDR3 nucleotides: TGTGCCAGCAGCTTAGAAAGCGGGATTCCCACTAACAATGAGCAGTTCTTC. The full variable domain, in which reference TRBV11-3 and TRBJ2-1 provide the parts outside the CDR3, is EAGVVQSPRYKIIEKKQPVAFWCNPISGHNTLYWYLQNLGQGPELLIRYENEEAVDDSQLPKDRFSAERLKGVDSTLKIQPAELGDSAVYLCASSLESGIPTNNEQFFGPGTRLTVL.

The rearrangement joins TRBV5-1 to TRBJ2-1, with 9 nucleotides matching TRBD2. This CDR3 is 14 amino acids long. V gave up 1 base and J gave up 5 bases; unmatched junction bases: 1. The germline V gene encodes CDR1 SGHRS and CDR2 YFSETQ. CDR3 sequence: CASSLIAGDNEQFF. Here the CDR3 DNA reads TGCGCCAGCAGCTTGATAGCGGGGGACAATGAGCAGTTCTTC.

J is TRBJ1-1 and V is TRBV10-3; possibly TRBD1 for D (6 bases). The CDR3 is 14 amino acids. V lost 2 bases and J 7 bases, leaving 14 bases between the germline ends. Germline values: CDR1 ENHRY, CDR2 SYGVKD. CDR3 in amino acids: CAISELRGSGEAFF. CDR3 bases: TGTGCCATCAGTGAGCTCAGGGGAAGTGGTGAAGCTTTCTTT.

The CDR3 nucleotides read TGTGCCATCAGGGACAGGGCGGAGATGGCCCAGCATTTT. Translated: CAIRDRAEMAQHF. This sequence joins TRBV10-3 and TRBJ1-5; the match to TRBD1 covers 8 bases. This CDR3 has 13 amino acids. Germline CDR1 is ENHRY and CDR2 is SYGVKD. V lost 6 bases and J lost 11; bases outside the gene matches: 9.

The rearrangement uses TRBV9 and TRBJ2-5, with 15 bases lining up with TRBD2. V gave up 4 bases and J gave up 5 bases; unmatched junction bases: 9. Germline loops: CDR1 SGDLS, CDR2 YYNGEE. The CDR3 covers 17 residues. The CDR3 coding sequence is TGTGCCAGCAGCATCGGGACTAGCGGGGGGATCTTGGAGACCCAGTACTTC. This sequence encodes CASSIGTSGGILETQYF.

V usage is TRBV6-6 and J usage is TRBJ2-7, with 8 positions matching TRBD1. The CDR3 is made up of 13 amino acids. After removal of 6 bases from V and 1 base from J, the junction contained 2 bases not matched to a gene. Germline CDR1 reads MNHNY; CDR2 reads SVGAGI (reference sequence). The CDR3 sequence: CASRRTGSYEQYF. The DNA of the CDR3 is TGTGCCAGCAGGAGGACAGGGTCCTACGAGCAGTACTTC.